This T cell receptor beta chain comes out of a study of blood T cell repertoires in COVID-19. Study background: Researchers got acute and convalescent COVID-19 samples from the United States, Italy and Spain. Sources were T cells, B-cell-depleted T cells, or PBMCs; the material itself was cDNA or gDNA.

In the authors' methods: Amplification of reference gene primers provided the estimated nucleated cell counts. Sequenced by immunoSEQ multiplex PCR; TCRdb stores in-frame clones only, minus some. The DNA gave D and trimming, while V, J and clone size come from that table. The sample includes 200,000 to 250,000 clones, 80% to 90% seen only once; the top ten take 8.5% to 12%. Germline values: CDR1 MNHEY, CDR2 SMNVEV (reference sequence). The CDR3 length is 14 residues. Unmatched junction bases numbered 3, after V lost 6 bases and J lost 2 bases. This clone has more than one count but fewer than ten. Distinct nucleotide sequences in the sample also encode this CDR3.

The source of this sequence is an elderly woman with acute or convalescent COVID-19. This chain links TRBV27 with TRBJ2-7, with TRBD2 identical over 11 bases. Material: peripheral blood. The CDR3 nucleotides are TGTGCCAGCAGATTACTAGCGGGGGCCTACGAGCAGTACTTC. Translating it yields CASRLLAGAYEQYF.